Listed below are T cell receptor beta chains from one sample, sequenced in a study of identical twins. Via MiXCR, TCRdb re-called the 5' RACE reads, giving one row per CDR3 protein. The table records 570,000 or so distinct CDR3 sequences, approximately 9.6% of them present only once. These data were also filed under a second study, of yellow fever vaccine responses in identical twins.

The sample was PBMCs. Source of these receptors: a woman under 30 in good health. Both conserved end residues are trimmed from each CDR3. Fields, in order: clone size, CDR3 length, J gene, V gene, CDR3 protein. Size is omitted from some rows. Given values are once, few, many or a class for expanded clones.

size: many
length: 12
J: TRBJ2-7
V: TRBV28
CDR3: ASRGVPSGGEQY

size: few
length: 10
J: TRBJ2-3
V: TRBV19
CDR3: ASSIRADTQY

size: many
length: 12
J: TRBJ2-3
V: TRBV20-1
CDR3: SARGTSPTDTQY

size: few
length: 15
J: TRBJ2-5
V: TRBV7-8
CDR3: ASSLPITQGPGKTQY

size: many
length: 12
J: TRBJ1-6
V: TRBV12-3/TRBV12-4
CDR3: ASRSTPGASPLH

size: many
length: 14
J: TRBJ2-5
V: TRBV6-1
CDR3: ASTPPGQGGQETQY

size: NA
length: 15
J: TRBJ2-3
V: TRBV20-1
CDR3: SARDLAGAWSTDTQY

size: many
length: 12
J: TRBJ2-1
V: TRBV4-3
CDR3: ASSPRLSYNEQF

size: NA
length: 14
J: TRBJ2-5
V: TRBV7-9
CDR3: ASSLGAAGAGETQY

size: NA
length: 11
J: TRBJ2-2
V: TRBV28
CDR3: ASSRGADGELF

size: few
length: 16
J: TRBJ2-1
V: TRBV2
CDR3: ASKSVRGPPGGGNEQF

size: few
length: 11
J: TRBJ2-7
V: TRBV14
CDR3: ASSQEVRYEQY

size: many
length: 13
J: TRBJ2-2
V: TRBV5-1
CDR3: ASSLSAGATGELF

size: NA
length: 17
J: TRBJ2-5
V: TRBV20-1
CDR3: SARLGLARGGLTTETQY

size: NA
length: 14
J: TRBJ2-2
V: TRBV19
CDR3: ASSIESKANTGELF

size: many
length: 13
J: TRBJ2-7
V: TRBV6-1
CDR3: ASRPTGGRGYEQY

size: NA
length: 12
J: TRBJ2-7
V: TRBV29-1
CDR3: SVVPNMLSYEQY

size: NA
length: 14
J: TRBJ2-7
V: TRBV24-1
CDR3: ATSDAHRDRGDEQY

size: NA
length: 14
J: TRBJ2-7
V: TRBV18
CDR3: ASSPPVGELSYEQY

size: few
length: 16
J: TRBJ2-3
V: TRBV5-1
CDR3: ASSFVGIAGGPEDTQY

size: NA
length: 14
J: TRBJ2-2
V: TRBV5-1
CDR3: ASSLAGAHPTGELF

size: few
length: 10
J: TRBJ2-5
V: TRBV4-1
CDR3: ASSQAPGHWD

size: NA
length: 11
J: TRBJ2-7
V: TRBV30
CDR3: AWNRGQTYEQY

size: many
length: 13
J: TRBJ2-6
V: TRBV6-2/TRBV6-3
CDR3: ASNLRSSGANVLT

size: few
length: 14
J: TRBJ2-5
V: TRBV2
CDR3: ASIGSQQGNVETQY

size: few
length: 13
J: TRBJ2-5
V: TRBV4-2
CDR3: ASSPSGATQETQY

size: NA
length: 11
J: TRBJ2-7
V: TRBV4-2
CDR3: ASSLDPGRELY